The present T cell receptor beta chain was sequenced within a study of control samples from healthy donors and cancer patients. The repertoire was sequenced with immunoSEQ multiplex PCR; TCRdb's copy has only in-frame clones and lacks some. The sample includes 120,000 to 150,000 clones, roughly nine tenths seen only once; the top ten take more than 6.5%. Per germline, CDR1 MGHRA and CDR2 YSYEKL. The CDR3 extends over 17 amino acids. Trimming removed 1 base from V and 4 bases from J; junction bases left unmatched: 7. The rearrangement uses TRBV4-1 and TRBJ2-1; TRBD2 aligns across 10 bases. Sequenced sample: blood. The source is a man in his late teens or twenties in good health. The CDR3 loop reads CASSQARTSGLYNEQFF. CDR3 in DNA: TGCGCCAGCAGCCAAGCAAGGACTAGCGGTCTTTACAATGAGCAGTTCTTC.